This TCR beta chain emerged from a study of cytomegalovirus exposure and HLA in healthy donors. Whole-study results and caveats: A later analysis associated around 17,000 TCR beta sequences with HLA alleles at a 0.05 false discovery rate. Researchers reported in a later analysis that a missense DCLRE1C variant was tied to TCR beta V- and J-gene trimming. The classifier was said to identify cytomegalovirus status with high specificity and sensitivity.

The trim removed 3 bases at V and 14 bases at J, leaving 12 bases unmatched. The CDR3 contains 13 residues. CDR1 WSHSY and CDR2 SAAADI come from the germline V gene. Comments on this clone: Its antigen is unknown.

Primers: 60 Vbeta forward and 13 Jbeta reverse. The table came from immunoSEQ multiplex PCR; TCRdb's copy has only in-frame clones and leaves some out. The sample yields 85,000 to 100,000 clones, 78% seen once. The gene calls are TRBV10-2 and TRBJ1-2, with 7 bases identical to TRBD1. The receptor was isolated from a woman aged 40 to 55 in good health and CMV-seropositive. Material for sequencing was PBMCs. The chain's CDR3 is CASSEDGQAPPTF. CDR3 nucleotide sequence: TGCGCCAGCAGTGAAGATGGACAGGCCCCTCCAACCTTC.